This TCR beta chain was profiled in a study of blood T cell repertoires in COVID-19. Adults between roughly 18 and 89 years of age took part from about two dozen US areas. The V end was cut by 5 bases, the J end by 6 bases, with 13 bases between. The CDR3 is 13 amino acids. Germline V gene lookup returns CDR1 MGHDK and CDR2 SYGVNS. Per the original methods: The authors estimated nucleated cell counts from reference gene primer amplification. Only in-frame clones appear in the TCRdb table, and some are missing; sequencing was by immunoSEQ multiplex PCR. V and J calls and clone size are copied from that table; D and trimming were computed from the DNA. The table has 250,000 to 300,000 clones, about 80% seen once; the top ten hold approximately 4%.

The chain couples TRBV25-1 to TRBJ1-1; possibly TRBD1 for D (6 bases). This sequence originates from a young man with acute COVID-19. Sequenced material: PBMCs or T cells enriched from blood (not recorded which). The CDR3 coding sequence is TGTGCCAGCAGTCCGGGACCAGGGGCTGAAGCTTTCTTT. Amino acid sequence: CASSPGPGAEAFF.